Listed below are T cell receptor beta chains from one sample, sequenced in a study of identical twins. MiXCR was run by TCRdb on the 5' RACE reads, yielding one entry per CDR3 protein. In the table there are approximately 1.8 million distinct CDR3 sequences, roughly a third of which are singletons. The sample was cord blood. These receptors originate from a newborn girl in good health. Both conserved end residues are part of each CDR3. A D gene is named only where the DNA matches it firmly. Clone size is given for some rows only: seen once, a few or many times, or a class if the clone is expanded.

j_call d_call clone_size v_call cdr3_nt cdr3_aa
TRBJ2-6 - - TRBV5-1 TGCGCCAGCAGCAGGAGGGGGACACCCTCTTCTGGGGCCAACGTCCTGACTTTC CASSRRGTPSSGANVLTF
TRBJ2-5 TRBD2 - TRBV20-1 TGCAGTGCTCGGGGGAGGGCCATTGAAGAGACCCAGTACTTC CSARGRAIEETQYF
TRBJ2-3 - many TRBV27 TGTGCCAGCAGTTTATGGGGGAATACGCAGTATTTT CASSLWGNTQYF
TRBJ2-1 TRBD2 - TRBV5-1 TGCGCCAGCAGCCCTGGACTAGCGGGATTCTTTCGTGAGCAGTTCTTC CASSPGLAGFFREQFF
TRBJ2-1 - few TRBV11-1 TGTGCCAGCAGCTTACACGACAATGAGCAGTTCTTC CASSLHDNEQFF
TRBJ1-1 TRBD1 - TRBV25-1 TGTGCCTCGACAGGGGGAGCTGGCACTGAAGCTTTCTTT CASTGGAGTEAFF
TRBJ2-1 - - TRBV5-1 TGCGCCACCAGAGTTTCGGGGTATAACAATGAGCAGTTCTTC CATRVSGYNNEQFF
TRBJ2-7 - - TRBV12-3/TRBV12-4 TGTGCCAGCAGTTATACGCTAGGGGGCTACGAGCAGTACTTC CASSYTLGGYEQYF
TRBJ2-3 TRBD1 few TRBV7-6 TGTGCCAGCAGCTCCACAGGACAGGGGGCTAGCACAGATACGCAGTATTTT CASSSTGQGASTDTQYF
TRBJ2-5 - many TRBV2 TGTGCCAGCAAGAGGAGGGTTCAAGAGACCCAGTACTTC CASKRRVQETQYF
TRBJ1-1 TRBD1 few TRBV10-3 TGTGCCATCAGTGAGTTGACAGGGAGAAACACTGAAGCTTTCTTT CAISELTGRNTEAFF
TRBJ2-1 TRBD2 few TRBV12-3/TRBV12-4 TGTGCCAGCAGTTTGGGAGTGGCGGGGGGGCGTCGCAATGAGCAGTTCTTC CASSLGVAGGRRNEQFF
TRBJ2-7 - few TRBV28 TGTGCCAGCGGACTCAGTCGCTCCTACGAGCAGTACTTC CASGLSRSYEQYF
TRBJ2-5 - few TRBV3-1 TGTGCCAGCAGCCAAGGCATCCGTAGGGAGACCCAGTACTTC CASSQGIRRETQYF
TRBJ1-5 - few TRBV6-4 TGTGCCAGCAGTGCCGCCAGATATAGCAATCAGCCCCAGCATTTT CASSAARYSNQPQHF
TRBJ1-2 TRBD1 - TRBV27 TGTGCCAGCAGCATCGGACAGGGGAATGGCTACACCTTC CASSIGQGNGYTF
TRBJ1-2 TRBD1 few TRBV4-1 TGCGCCAGCAGGCGAACAGGGGAAGGCTACACCTTC CASRRTGEGYTF
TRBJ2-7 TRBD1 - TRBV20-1 TGCAGTGCTTTCGGACAGGGCCCCCTTTCCTACGAGCAGTACTTC CSAFGQGPLSYEQYF
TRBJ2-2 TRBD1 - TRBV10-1 TGCGCCAGCAGTGAGTCGGGACAGGGGAACACCGGGGAGCTGTTTTTT CASSESGQGNTGELFF
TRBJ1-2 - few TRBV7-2 TGTGCCAGCAGCTTAGCGGCAGGGGTTGGCTATGGCTACACCTTC CASSLAAGVGYGYTF
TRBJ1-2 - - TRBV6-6 TGTGCCAGCAGTGGCTCGGGGGGGGGAGGCTACACCTTC CASSGSGGGGYTF
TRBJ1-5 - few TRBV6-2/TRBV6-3 TGTGCCAGCAGTCGTTCCGTGGTGGGGGATCAGCCCCAGCATTTT CASSRSVVGDQPQHF
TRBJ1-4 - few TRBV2 TGTGCCAGCAGTCGCAGTGTGGCAACTAATGAAAAACTGTTTTTT CASSRSVATNEKLFF
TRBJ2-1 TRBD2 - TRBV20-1 TGCAGTGCTAACGGCGGGAGAGGGTCCTACAATGAGCAGTTCTTC CSANGGRGSYNEQFF
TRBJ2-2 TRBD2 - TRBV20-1 TGCAGTGCTAGAGTTCCCATGACTAGCGGGGGTTCCAACACCGGGGAGCTGTTTTTT CSARVPMTSGGSNTGELFF
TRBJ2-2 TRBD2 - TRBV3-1 TGTGCCAGCAGCCCGGGAGGGTATACCGGGGAGCTGTTTTTT CASSPGGYTGELFF
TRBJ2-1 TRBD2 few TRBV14 TGTGCCAGCAGCCAAGGAATCCTAGCGGGAGTTTTGGGCGGTGAGCAGTTCTTC CASSQGILAGVLGGEQFF
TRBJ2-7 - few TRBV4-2 TGTGCCAGCAGCCAAGGTACGTGGGCCTCCTACGAGCAGTACTTC CASSQGTWASYEQYF
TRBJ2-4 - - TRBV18 TGTGCCAGCTCACCAGCGTTAGCCAAAAACATTCAGTACTTC CASSPALAKNIQYF
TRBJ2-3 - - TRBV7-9 TGTGCCAGCAGCTTAGCGCTTCTCCGGGACATATCTAGCACAGATACGCAGTATTTT CASSLALLRDISSTDTQYF
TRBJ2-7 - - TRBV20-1 TGCAGTGCTAGAGGAGGGGTACGTCTCGAGCAGTACTTC CSARGGVRLEQYF
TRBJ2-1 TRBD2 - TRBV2 TGTGCCAGCAGTGAAAGGACTAGCGGTTCTATGCATGAGCAGTTCTTC CASSERTSGSMHEQFF
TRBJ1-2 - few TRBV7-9 TGTGCCAGCAGCTTAGCGCTGAGAAGGAAGAATGGCTACACCTTC CASSLALRRKNGYTF
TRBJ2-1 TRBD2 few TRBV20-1 TGCAGCCCCGGGGGACTAGTCTACAATGAGCAGTTCTTC CSPGGLVYNEQFF
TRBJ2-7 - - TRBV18 TGTCCCAGCTCACCGACAGACTCCTACGAGCAGTACTTC CPSSPTDSYEQYF
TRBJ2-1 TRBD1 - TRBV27 TGTGCCAGCAGTTTATCTAGACAGGGCCAAGAGACCCAGTTCTTC CASSLSRQGQETQFF
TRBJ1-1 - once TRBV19 TGTGCCAGTAGTATCGAGTTGTCCCGTACTGAAGCTTTCTTT CASSIELSRTEAFF
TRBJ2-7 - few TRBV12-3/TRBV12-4 TGTGCCAGCAGTTTAGGGGCCCTAGACTACGAGCAGTACTTC CASSLGALDYEQYF
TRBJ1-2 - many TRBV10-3 TGTGCCATCAGTGAATACTCGGACGGGTTCGGCTACACCTTC CAISEYSDGFGYTF
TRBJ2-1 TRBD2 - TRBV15 TGCGCCACCAGTGGCGGACTAGGCCCCCGGGCAGATGGGCAGTTCTTC CATSGGLGPRADGQFF
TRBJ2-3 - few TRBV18 TGTGCCAGCTCACTACAGGGATCGCAGTATTTT CASSLQGSQYF
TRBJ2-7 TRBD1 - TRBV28 TGTGCCAGCAGATCCTGGGACAGGGTAGACGAGCAGTACTTC CASRSWDRVDEQYF
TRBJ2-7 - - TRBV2 TGTGCCAGCAGAGGCACACTCCTCGGGGGCTACGAGCAGTACTTC CASRGTLLGGYEQYF
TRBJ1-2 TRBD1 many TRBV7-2 TGTGCCAGCAGCTTAAGCCCCGGACAGGGAAACTATGGCTACACCTTC CASSLSPGQGNYGYTF
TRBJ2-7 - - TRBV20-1 TGCGGTGCTAGAGCGACCTACTACGAGCAGTACTTC CGARATYYEQYF
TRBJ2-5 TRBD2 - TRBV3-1 TGTGCCAGCAGCCAAGTTGTTACTAGCGAAACTTTACAAGAGACCCAGTACTTC CASSQVVTSETLQETQYF
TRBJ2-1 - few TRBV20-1 TGCAGTGCTAGTGAGGGTTATGAGCAGTTCTTC CSASEGYEQFF
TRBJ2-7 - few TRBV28 TGTGCCAGCAGTTTCCACACCCTCGGAGGCGAGCAGTACTTC CASSFHTLGGEQYF
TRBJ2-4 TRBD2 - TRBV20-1 TGCAGTGCTAGATACGCCAGGGAGGGGGCCAAAAACATTCAGTACTTC CSARYAREGAKNIQYF
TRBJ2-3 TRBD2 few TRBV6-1 TGTGCCAGCAGGCGACCGGGACTAGCGGGGTCTCTCACAGATACGCAGTATTTT CASRRPGLAGSLTDTQYF
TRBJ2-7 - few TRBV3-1 TGTGCCAGCAGCCAATCCCTCAGGGGGGACTACGAGCAGTACTTC CASSQSLRGDYEQYF
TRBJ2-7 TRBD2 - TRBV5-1 TGCGCCAGCAGCTTGGCACTAGCGGACCCCTACGAGCAGTACTTC CASSLALADPYEQYF
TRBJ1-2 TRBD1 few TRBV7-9 TGTGCCAGCCTCGGGACAGGGGGAGGCTACACCTTC CASLGTGGGYTF
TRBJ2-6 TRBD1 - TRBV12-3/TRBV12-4 TGTGCCAGCAGTCCCCCAACAGGGGTTGGGGCCAACGTCCTGACTTTC CASSPPTGVGANVLTF
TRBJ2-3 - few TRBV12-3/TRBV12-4 TGTGCCAGCTGGGACTTCACAGATACGCAGTATTTT CASWDFTDTQYF
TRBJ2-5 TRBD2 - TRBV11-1 TGTGCCAGCACCAATAGCGGGGGGGCCTTGGAGACCCAGTACTTC CASTNSGGALETQYF
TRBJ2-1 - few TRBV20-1 TGCAGTGCTAGCAGGTATGGAGGCAATGAGCAGTTCTTC CSASRYGGNEQFF
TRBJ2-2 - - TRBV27 TGTGCCAGCAGTTTCTATAACAGTCCGACCGGGGAGCTGTTTTTT CASSFYNSPTGELFF
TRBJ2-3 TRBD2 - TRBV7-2 TGTGCCAGCAGCTCAGTAGCGGGAACAGATACGCAGTATTTT CASSSVAGTDTQYF
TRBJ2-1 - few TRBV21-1 TGTGCCAGCAGCAAACAGGGCTCCTACAATGAGCAGTTCTTC CASSKQGSYNEQFF